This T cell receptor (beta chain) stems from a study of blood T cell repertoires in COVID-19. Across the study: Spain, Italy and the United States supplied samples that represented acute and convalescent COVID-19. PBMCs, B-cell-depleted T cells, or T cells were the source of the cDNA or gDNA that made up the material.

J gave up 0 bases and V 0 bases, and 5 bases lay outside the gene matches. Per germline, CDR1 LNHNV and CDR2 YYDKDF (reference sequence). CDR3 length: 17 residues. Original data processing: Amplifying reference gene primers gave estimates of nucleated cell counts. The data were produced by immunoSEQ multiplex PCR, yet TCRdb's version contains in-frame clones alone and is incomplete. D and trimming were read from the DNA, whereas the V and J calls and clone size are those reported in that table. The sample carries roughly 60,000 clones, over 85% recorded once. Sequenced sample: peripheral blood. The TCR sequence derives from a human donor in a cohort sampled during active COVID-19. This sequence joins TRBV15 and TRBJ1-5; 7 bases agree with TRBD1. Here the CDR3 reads CATSREQGLGSNQPQHF. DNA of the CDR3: TGTGCCACCAGCAGAGAACAGGGGTTGGGTAGCAATCAGCCCCAGCATTTT.